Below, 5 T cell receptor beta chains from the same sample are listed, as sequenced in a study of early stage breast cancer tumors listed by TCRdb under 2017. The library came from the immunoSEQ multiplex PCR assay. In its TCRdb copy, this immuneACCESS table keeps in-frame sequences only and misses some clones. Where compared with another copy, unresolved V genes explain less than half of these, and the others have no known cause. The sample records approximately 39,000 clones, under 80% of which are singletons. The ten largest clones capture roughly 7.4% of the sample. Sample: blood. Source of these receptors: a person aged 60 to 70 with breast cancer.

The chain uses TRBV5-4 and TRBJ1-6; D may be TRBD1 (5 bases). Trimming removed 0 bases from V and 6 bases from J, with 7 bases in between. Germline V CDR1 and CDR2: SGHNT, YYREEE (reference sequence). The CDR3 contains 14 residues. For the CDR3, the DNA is TGTGCCAGCAGCTTGGGACAGACTAATTCACCCCTCCACTTT. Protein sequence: CASSLGQTNSPLHF.

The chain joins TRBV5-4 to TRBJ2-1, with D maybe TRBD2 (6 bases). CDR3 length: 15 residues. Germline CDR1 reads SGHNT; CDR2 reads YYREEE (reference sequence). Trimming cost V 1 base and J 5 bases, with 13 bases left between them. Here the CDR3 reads CASSLSGLLNNEQFF. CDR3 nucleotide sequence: TGTGCCAGCAGCTTGTCCGGACTACTAAACAATGAGCAGTTCTTC.

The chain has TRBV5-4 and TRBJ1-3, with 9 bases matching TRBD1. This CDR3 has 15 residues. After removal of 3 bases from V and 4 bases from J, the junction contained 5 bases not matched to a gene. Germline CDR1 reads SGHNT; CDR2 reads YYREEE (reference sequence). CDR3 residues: CASSSPGTGGNTIYF. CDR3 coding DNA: TGTGCCAGCAGCTCCCCCGGGACAGGGGGAAACACCATATATTTT. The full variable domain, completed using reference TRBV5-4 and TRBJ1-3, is ETGVTQSPTHLIKTRGQQVTLRCSSQSGHNTVSWYQQALGQGPQFIFQYYREEENGRGNFPPRFSGLQFPNYSSELNVNALELDDSALYLCASSSPGTGGNTIYFGEGSWLTVV.

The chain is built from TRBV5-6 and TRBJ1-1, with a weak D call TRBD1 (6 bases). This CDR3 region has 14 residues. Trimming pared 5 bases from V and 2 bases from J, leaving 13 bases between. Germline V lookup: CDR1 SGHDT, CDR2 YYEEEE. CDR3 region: CASRTLGGNTEAFF. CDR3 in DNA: TGTGCCAGCAGAACCCTCGGGGGCAACACTGAAGCTTTCTTT.

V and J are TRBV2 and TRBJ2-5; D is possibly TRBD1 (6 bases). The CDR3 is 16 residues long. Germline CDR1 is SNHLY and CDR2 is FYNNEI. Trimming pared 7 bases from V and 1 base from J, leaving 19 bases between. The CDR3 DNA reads TGTGCCAGCAAAACGACAGGTCTACTTTCCCAAGAGACCCAGTACTTC. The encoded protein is CASKTTGLLSQETQYF.